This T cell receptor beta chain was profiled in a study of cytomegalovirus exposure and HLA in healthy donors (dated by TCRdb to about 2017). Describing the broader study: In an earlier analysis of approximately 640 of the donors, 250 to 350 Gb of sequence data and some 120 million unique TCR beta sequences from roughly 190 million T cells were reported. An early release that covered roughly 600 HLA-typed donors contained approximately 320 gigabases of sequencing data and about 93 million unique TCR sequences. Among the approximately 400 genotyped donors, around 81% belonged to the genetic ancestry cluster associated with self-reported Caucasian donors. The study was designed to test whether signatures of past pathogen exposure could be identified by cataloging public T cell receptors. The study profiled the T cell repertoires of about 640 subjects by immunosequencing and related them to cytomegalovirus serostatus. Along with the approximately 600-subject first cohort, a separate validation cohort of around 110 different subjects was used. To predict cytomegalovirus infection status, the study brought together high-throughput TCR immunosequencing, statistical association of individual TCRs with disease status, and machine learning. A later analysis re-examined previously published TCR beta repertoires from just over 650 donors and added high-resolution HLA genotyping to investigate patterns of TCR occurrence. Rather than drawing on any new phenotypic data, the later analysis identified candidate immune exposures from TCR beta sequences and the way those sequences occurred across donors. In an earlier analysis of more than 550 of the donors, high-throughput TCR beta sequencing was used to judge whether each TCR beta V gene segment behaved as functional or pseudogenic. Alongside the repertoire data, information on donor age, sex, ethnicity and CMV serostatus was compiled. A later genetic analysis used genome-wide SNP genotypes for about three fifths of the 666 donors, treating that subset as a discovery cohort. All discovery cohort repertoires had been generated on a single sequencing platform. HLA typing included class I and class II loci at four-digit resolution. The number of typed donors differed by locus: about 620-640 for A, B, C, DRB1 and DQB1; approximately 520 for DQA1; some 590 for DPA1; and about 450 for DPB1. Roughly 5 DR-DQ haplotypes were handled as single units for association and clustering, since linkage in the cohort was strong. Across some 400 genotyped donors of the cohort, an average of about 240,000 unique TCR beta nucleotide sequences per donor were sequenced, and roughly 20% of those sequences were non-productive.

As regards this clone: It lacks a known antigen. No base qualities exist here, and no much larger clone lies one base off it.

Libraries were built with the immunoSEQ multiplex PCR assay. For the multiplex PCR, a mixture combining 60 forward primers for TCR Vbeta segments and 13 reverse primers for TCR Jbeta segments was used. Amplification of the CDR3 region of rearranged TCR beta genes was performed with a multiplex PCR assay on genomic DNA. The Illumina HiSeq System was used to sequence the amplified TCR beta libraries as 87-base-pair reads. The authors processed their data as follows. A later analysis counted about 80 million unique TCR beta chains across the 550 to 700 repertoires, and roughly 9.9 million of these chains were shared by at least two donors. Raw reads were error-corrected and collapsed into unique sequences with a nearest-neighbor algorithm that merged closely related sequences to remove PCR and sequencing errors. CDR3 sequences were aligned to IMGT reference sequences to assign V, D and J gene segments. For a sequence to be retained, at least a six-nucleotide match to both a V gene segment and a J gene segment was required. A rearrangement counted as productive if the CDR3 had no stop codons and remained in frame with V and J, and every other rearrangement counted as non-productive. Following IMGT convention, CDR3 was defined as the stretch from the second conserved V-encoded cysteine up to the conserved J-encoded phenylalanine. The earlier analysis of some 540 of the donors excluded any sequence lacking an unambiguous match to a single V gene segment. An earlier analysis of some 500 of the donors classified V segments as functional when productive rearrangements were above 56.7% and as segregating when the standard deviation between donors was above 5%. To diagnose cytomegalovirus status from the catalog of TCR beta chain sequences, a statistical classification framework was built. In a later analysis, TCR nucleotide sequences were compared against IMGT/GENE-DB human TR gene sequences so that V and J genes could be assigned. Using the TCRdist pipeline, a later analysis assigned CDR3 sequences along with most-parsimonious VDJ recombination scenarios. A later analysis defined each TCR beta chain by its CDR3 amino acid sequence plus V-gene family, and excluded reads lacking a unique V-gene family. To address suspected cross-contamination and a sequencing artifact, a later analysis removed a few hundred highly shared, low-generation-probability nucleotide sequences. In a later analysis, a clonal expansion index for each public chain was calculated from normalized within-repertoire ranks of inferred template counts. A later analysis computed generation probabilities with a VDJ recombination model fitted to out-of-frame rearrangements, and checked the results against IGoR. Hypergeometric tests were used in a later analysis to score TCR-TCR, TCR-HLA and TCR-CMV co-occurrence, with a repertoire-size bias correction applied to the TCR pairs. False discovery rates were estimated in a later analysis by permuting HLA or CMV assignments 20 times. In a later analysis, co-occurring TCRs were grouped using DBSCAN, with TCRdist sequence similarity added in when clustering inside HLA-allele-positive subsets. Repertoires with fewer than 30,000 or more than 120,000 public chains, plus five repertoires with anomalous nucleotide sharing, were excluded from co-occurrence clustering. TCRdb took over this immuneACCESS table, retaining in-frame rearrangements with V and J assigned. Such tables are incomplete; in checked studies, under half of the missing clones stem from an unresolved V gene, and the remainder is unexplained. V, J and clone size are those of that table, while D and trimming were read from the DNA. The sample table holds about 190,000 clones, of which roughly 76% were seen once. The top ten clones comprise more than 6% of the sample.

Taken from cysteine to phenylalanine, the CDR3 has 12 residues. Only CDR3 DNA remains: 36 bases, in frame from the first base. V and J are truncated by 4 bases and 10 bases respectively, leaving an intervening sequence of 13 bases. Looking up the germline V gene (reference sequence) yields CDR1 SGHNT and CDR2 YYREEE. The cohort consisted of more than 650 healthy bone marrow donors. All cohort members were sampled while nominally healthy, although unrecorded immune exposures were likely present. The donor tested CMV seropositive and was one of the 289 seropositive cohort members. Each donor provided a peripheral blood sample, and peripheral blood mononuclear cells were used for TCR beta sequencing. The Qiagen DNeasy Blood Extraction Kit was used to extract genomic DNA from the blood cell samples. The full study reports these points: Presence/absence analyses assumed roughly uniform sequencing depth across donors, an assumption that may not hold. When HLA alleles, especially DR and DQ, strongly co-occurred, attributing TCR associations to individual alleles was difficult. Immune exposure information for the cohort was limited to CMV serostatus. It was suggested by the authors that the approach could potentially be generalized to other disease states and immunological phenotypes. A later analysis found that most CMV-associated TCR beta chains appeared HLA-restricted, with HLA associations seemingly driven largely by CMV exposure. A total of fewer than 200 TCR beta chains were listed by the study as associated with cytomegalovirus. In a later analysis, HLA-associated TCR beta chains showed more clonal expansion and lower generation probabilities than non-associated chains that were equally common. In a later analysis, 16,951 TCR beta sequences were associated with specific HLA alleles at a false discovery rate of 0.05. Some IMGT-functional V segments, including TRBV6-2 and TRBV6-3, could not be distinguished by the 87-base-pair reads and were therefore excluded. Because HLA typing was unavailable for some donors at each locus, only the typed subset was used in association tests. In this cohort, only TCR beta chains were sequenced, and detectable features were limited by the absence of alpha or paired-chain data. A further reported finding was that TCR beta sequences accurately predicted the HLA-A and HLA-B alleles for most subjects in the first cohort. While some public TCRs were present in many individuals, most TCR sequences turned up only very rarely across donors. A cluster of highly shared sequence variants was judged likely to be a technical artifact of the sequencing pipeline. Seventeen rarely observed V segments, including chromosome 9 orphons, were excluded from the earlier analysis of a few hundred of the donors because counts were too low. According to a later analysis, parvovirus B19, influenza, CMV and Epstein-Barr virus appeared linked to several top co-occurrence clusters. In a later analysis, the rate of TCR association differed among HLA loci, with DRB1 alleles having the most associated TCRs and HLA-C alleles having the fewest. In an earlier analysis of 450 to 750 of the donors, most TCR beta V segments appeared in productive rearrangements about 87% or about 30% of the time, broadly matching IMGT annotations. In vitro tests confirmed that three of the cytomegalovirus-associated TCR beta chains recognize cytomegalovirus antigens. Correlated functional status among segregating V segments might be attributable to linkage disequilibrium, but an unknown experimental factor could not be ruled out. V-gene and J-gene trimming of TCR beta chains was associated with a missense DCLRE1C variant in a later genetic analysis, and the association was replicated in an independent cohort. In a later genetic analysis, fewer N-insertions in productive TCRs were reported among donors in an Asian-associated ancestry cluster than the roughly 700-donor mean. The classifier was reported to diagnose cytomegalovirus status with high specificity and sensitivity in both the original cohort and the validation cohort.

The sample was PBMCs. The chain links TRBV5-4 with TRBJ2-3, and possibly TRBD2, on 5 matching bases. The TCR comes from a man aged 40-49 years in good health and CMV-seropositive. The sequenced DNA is TGTGCCAGCAGCGCCGACTACCTCTCGCAGTATTTT. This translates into CASSADYLSQYF.